This T cell receptor beta chain was captured by sequencing in a study of CD8 T cells in ankylosing spondylitis. The CDR3 runs 16 residues. Per the germline V gene, CDR1 is LNHNV and CDR2 is YYDKDF (reference sequence). Between the trimmed V and J ends, which lost 3 bases and 3 bases, there was a span of 15 bases. This clonotype was counted only a few times. No antigen is known for it. Libraries of TCR beta came from quantitative 5'-RACE with molecular barcodes. MiXCR was run by TCRdb on the 5' RACE reads, yielding one entry per CDR3 protein. This sample yields approximately 150,000 distinct CDR3 sequences, of which 8.5% to 10% are seen a single time; about 16% belongs to the top ten. Broader study findings: Blood from ankylosing spondylitis patients appeared to carry a characteristic roughly 8-variant TCR beta motif. From matched ankylosing spondylitis synovial fluid, disease-linked clones were reportedly recovered at significantly enriched levels. A CD8+ phenotype characterized the disease-linked clones, which were relatively rare in peripheral blood.

The J gene is TRBJ2-4, the V gene TRBV15, with D perhaps TRBD2 (5 bases). The specimen was blood, either unsorted or a sorted T cell fraction (not recorded which). The clonotype was recovered from a female donor with ankylosing spondylitis or in good health (not recorded which). The CDR3 loop is CATSSEGGGLKNIQYF. CDR3 nucleotide sequence: TGTGCCACCAGCAGTGAAGGTGGCGGACTCAAAAACATTCAGTACTTC. The full variable domain, its missing parts supplied by reference TRBV15 and TRBJ2-4, is DAMVIQNPRYQVTQFGKPVTLSCSQTLNHNVMYWYQQKSSQAPKLLFHYYDKDFNNEADTPDNFQSRRPNTSFCFLDIRSPGLGDTAMYLCATSSEGGGLKNIQYFGAGTRLSVL.